The 7 T cell receptor beta chains in this list originate from one sample, sequenced in a study of blood T cell repertoires in COVID-19. TCRdb's copy holds only in-frame clones and misses some; the assay was immunoSEQ multiplex PCR. The table lists approximately 300,000 clones, around 89% of them singletons, with under 1.1% in the top ten. The sequenced material came from peripheral blood. The source is a woman aged 40 to 49 with COVID-19, enrolled during active disease.

The chain combines TRBV5-4 with TRBJ2-5; 7 nucleotides align to TRBD2. V dropped 7 bases and J dropped 1; count of bases not matched to a gene: 1. The CDR3 loop spans 12 amino acids. The germline gives CDR1 SGHNT, CDR2 YYREEE (reference sequence). This chain's CDR3 is CASGGGQETQYF. CDR3 coding DNA: TGTGCCAGCGGGGGGGGCCAAGAGACCCAGTACTTC. Variable domain in full (rest from reference TRBV5-4 and TRBJ2-5): ETGVTQSPTHLIKTRGQQVTLRCSSQSGHNTVSWYQQALGQGPQFIFQYYREEENGRGNFPPRFSGLQFPNYSSELNVNALELDDSALYLCASGGGQETQYFGPGTRLLVL.

For this clone: Other nucleotide sequences in the sample specify the same CDR3. The chain carries TRBV28 and TRBJ2-7; 7 nucleotides line up with TRBD1. The junction had 4 bases not matched to a gene; V was cut back by 7 bases and J by 1 base. Germline-derived CDR1 and CDR2 are MDHEN and SYDVKM. CDR3 length equals 13 residues. DNA for the CDR3: TGTGCCAGCACTGGGACAGTTTCCTACGAGCAGTACTTC. This encodes CASTGTVSYEQYF.

This rearrangement joins TRBV24-1 to TRBJ1-5; the match to TRBD1 covers 9 bases. Germline V lookup: CDR1 KGHDR, CDR2 SFDVKD. The CDR3 is made up of 17 amino acids. The V segment lost 4 bases and the J segment 3 bases; nucleotides outside the gene matches: 9. The CDR3 DNA reads TGTGCCACCAGTGAGGGGGGGACAGGGTGGAACAATCAGCCCCAGCATTTT. This sequence encodes CATSEGGTGWNNQPQHF.

The chain joins TRBV5-1 to TRBJ2-5, with D possibly TRBD2 on 7 matching bases. Trimming took 4 bases from V and 5 from J, leaving 15 bases between them. This CDR3 comprises 14 residues. Per germline, CDR1 SGHRS and CDR2 YFSETQ. As DNA, the CDR3 is TGCGCCAGCAGCCCGGAGGGGGGGTTGGAGACCCAGTACTTC. As protein: CASSPEGGLETQYF.

The chain has TRBV5-3 and TRBJ1-3; 10 bases are shared with TRBD1. TRBV5-3 is treated as an ORF (open reading frame) with a function not yet certain. After removal of 4 bases from V and 2 bases from J, the junction contained 9 bases not matched to a gene. This CDR3 is 17 amino acids long. The CDR3 DNA sequence: TGTGCCAGAAGCGATCGCGACAGGGGGCCGCCTGGAAACACCATATATTTT. It yields the protein CARSDRDRGPPGNTIYF.

The rearrangement links TRBV28 to TRBJ1-6; tentatively, D is TRBD1 (5 bases). This CDR3 is built from 14 residues. Between the trimmed V and J ends, which lost 7 bases and 2 bases, there was a span of 9 bases. The germline CDR1 and CDR2 sequences are MDHEN and SYDVKM. CDR3 sequence: CASNPTAYNSPLHF. CDR3 nucleotide sequence: TGTGCCAGCAACCCGACAGCCTATAATTCACCCCTCCACTTT.

The chain is built from TRBV28 and TRBJ1-1; D may be TRBD1 (5 bases). The CDR3 consists of 18 residues. From germline, CDR1 is MDHEN and CDR2 SYDVKM. V was cut by 5 bases and J by 3 bases, with 25 bases left in between. In DNA, the CDR3 is TGTGCCAGCAGTGTTGGGGGGGGAGTACCGGGAGCCTACACTGAAGCTTTCTTT. It codes for CASSVGGGVPGAYTEAFF.